This T cell receptor (beta chain) was observed in a study of low-dose radiotherapy and immunotherapy resistance in tumors. About the research overall: Doses of 0.5 Gy per fraction every 2 weeks, totaling 6.5 Gy, went to Cohort 1.

Primers targeting TRAV and TRBV primed first-strand cDNA, covering alpha and beta chains. TCR amplification involved 20 PCR cycles with a constant-region primer and V-primer adapter. A single record per CDR3 protein comes from TCRdb applying MiXCR to the reads. Here the sample spans about 100,000 distinct CDR3 sequences, 20% being singletons. Regarding time point: after trial treatment. Noted treatment: LDRT plus nivolumab, ipilimumab, low-dose cyclophosphamide and aspirin (RACIN trial). Trimming at V came to 5 bases and at J to 0 bases, leaving 5 bases not matched to a gene. Germline V lookup: CDR1 MNHNY, CDR2 SVGAGI (reference sequence). This CDR3 is 16 amino acids long. This clonotype was seen at least ten times.

Sequencing used PBMCs, obtained after low-dose radiotherapy plus immunotherapy. The TCR originated in a male donor with prostate cancer. This rearrangement joins TRBV6-6 to TRBJ1-5; 9 bases agree with TRBD1. For the CDR3, the DNA is TGTGCCAGCAGTGAACAGGGGGCGAATAGCAATCAGCCCCAGCATTTT. It yields the protein CASSEQGANSNQPQHF.